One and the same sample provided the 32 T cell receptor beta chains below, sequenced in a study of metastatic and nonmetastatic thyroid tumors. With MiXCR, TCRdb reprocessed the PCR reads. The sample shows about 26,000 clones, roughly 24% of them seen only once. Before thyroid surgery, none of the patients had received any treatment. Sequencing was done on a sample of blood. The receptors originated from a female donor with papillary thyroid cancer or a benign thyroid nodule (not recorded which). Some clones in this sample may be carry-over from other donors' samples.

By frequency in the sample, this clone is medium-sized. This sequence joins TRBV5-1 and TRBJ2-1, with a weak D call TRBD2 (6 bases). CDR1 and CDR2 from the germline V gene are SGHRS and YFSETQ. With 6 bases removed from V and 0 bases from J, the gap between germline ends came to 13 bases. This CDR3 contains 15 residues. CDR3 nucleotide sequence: TGCGCCAGCACCTCCAGGACTATCTCCTACAATGAGCAGTTCTTC. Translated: CASTSRTISYNEQFF. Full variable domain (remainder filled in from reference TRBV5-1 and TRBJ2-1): KAGVTQTPRYLIKTRGQQVTLSCSPISGHRSVSWYQQTPGQGLQFLFEYFSETQRNKGNFPGRFSGRQFSNSRSEMNVSTLELGDSALYLCASTSRTISYNEQFFGPGTRLTVL.

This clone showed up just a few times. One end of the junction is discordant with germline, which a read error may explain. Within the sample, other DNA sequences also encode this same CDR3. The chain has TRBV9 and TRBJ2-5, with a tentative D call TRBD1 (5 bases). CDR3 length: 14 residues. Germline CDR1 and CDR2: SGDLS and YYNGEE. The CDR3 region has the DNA TGCGCCAGCAGCGTACGGTCAGGGTGGGAGACCCAGTACTTC. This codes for CASSVRSGWETQYF.

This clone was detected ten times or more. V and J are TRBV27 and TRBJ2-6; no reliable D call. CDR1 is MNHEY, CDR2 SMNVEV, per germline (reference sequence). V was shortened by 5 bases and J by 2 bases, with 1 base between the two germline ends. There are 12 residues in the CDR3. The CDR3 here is CASSPGANVLTF. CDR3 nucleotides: TGTGCCAGCAGTCCTGGGGCCAACGTCCTGACTTTC.

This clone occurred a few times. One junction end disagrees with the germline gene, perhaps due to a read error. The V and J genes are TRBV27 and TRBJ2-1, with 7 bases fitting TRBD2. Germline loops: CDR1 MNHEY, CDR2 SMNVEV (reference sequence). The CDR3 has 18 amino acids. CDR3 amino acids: CASSPWTRGRESYDEQFF. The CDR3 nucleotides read TGTGCCAGCAGTCCCTGGACTAGAGGGAGGGAATCCTACGATGAGCAGTTCTTC.

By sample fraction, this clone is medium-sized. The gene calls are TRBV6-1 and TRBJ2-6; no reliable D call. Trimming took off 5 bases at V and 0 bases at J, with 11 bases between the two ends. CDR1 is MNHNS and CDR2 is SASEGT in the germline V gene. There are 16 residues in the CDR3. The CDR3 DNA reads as TGTGCCAGCAGTAAACTGACGGTCTCTGGGGCCAACGTCCTGACTTTC. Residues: CASSKLTVSGANVLTF.

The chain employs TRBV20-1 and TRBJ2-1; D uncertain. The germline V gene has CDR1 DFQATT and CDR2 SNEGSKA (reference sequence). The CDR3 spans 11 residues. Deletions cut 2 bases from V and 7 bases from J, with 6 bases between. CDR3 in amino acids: CSARTRNEQFF. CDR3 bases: TGCAGTGCTAGAACCCGTAATGAGCAGTTCTTC.

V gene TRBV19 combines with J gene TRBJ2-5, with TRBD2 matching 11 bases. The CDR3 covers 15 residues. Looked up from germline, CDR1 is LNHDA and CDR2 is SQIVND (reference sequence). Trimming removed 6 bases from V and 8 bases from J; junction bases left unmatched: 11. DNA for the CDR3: TGTGCCAGTAGCACCCGGACTAGCGGGCAATATACCCAGTACTTC. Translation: CASSTRTSGQYTQYF.

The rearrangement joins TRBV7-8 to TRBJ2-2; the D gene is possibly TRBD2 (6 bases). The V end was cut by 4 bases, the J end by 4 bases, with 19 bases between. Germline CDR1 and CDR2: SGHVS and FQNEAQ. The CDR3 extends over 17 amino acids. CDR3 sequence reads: CASSYRMGGDLTGELFF. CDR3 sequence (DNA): TGTGCCAGCAGCTATAGGATGGGCGGGGATCTCACCGGGGAGCTGTTTTTT.

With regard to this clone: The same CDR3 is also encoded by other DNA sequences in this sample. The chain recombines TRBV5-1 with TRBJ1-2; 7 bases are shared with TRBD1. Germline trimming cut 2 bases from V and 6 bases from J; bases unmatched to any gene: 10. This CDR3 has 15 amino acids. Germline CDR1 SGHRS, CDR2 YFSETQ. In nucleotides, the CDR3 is TGCGCCAGCAGCTTACGATCTACAGGGGACCATGGCTACACCTTC. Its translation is CASSLRSTGDHGYTF.

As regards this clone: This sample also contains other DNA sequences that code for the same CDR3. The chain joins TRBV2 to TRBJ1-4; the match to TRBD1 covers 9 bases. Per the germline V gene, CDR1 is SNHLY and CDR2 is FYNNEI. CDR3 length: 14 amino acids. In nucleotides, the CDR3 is TGTGCTAGCCGGAAGGACAGGGGAGGGGAGAAACTGTTTTTT. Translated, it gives CASRKDRGGEKLFF.

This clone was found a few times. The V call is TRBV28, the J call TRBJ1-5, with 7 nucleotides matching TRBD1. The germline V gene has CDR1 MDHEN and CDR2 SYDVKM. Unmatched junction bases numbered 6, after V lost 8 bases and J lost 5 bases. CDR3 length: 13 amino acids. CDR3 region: CASYRDSDQPQHF. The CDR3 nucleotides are TGTGCCAGCTATCGGGACAGTGATCAGCCCCAGCATTTT. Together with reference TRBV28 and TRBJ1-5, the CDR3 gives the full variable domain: DVKVTQSSRYLVKRTGEKVFLECVQDMDHENMFWYRQDPGLGLRLIYFSYDVKMKEKGDIPEGYSVSREKKERFSLILESASTNQTSMYLCASYRDSDQPQHFGDGTRLSIL.

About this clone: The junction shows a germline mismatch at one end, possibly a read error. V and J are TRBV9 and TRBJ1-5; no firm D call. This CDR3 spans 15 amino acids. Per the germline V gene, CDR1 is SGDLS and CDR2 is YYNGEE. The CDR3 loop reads CAISAEGQTSQPQRF. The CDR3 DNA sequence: TGTGCCATCAGCGCCGAAGGGCAGACTAGTCAGCCCCAGCGTTTT. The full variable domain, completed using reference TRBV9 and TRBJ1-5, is DSGVTQTPKHLITATGQRVTLRCSPRSGDLSVYWYQQSLDQGLQFLIQYYNGEERAKGNILERFSAQQFPDLHSELNLSSLELGDSALYFCAISAEGQTSQPQRFGDGTRLSIL.

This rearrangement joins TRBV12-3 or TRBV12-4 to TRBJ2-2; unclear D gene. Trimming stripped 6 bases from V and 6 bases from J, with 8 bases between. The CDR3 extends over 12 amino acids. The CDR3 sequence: CASSRCAGELFF. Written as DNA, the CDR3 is TGTGCCAGCAGCCGGTGTGCCGGGGAGCTGTTTTTT.

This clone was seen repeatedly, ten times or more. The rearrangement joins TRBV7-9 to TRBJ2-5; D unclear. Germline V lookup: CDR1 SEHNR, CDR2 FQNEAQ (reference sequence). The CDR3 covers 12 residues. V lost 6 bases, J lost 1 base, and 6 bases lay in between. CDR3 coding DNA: TGTGCCAGCAGTCATCCCCAAGAGACCCAGTACTTC. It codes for CASSHPQETQYF.

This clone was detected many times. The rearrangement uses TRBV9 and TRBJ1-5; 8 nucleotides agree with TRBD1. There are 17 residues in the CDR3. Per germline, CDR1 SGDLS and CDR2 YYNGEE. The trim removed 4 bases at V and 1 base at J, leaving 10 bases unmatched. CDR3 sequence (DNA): TGTGCCAGCAGCCCCGACCCAGGACAGGGAAGCAATCAGCCCCAGCATTTT. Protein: CASSPDPGQGSNQPQHF.

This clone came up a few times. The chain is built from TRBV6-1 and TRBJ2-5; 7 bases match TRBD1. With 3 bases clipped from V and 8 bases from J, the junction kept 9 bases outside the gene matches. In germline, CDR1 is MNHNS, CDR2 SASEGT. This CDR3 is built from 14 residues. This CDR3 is CASSDRGSGDTQYF. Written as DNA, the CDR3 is TGTGCCAGCAGTGACAGGGGGTCAGGGGATACCCAGTACTTC.

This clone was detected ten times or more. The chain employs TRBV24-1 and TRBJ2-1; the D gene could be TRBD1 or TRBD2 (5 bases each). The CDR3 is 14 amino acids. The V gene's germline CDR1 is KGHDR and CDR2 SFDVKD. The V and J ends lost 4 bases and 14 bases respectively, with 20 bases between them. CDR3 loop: CATSDPPPSGREFF. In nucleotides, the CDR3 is TGTGCCACCAGTGACCCCCCCCCCTCGGGACGAGAGTTCTTC.

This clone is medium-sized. CDR3 bases: TGTGCCAGCAGTTTACCGGGAGAGGGCGATGAGCAGTTCTTC. It specifies CASSLPGEGDEQFF. The rearrangement uses TRBV28 and TRBJ2-1; tentative D call: TRBD2 (6 bases). Germline V gene lookup returns CDR1 MDHEN and CDR2 SYDVKM. The V end was cut by 2 bases, the J end by 8 bases, with 13 bases between. The CDR3 sequence is 14 residues long.

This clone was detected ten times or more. CDR3 in DNA: TGTGCCAGCTCACCGACGTTAGCGGGAGGCTACAATGAGCAGTTCTTC. It is translated as CASSPTLAGGYNEQFF. The V call is TRBV18, the J call TRBJ2-1; 10 nucleotides line up with TRBD2. V was clipped by 3 bases and J by 3 bases; unmatched bases: 5. The CDR3 is 16 amino acids. Per germline, CDR1 KGHSH and CDR2 LQKENI.

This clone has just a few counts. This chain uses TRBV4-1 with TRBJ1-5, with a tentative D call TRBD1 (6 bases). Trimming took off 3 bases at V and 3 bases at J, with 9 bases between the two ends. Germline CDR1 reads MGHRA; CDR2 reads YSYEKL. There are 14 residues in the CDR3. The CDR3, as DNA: TGCGCCAGCAGCCAGGGACACTTCAATCAGCCCCAGCATTTT. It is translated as CASSQGHFNQPQHF.

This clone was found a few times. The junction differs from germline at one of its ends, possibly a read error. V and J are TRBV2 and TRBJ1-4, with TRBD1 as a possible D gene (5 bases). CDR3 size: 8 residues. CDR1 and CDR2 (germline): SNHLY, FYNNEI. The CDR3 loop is CASSGGSF. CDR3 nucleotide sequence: TGTGCCAGCAGTGGGGGGTCCTTT. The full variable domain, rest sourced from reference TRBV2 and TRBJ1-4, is EPEVTQTPSHQVTQMGQEVILRCVPISNHLYFYWYRQILGQKVEFLVSFYNNEISEKSEIFDDQFSVERPDGSNFTLKIRSTKLEDSAMYFCASSGGSFGSGTQLSVL.

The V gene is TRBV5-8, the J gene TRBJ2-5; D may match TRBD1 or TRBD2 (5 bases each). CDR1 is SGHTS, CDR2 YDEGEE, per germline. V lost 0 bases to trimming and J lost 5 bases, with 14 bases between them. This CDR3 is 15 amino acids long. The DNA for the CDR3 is TGTGCCAGCAGCTTGGACCCGGGGCAGGGTGAGACCCAGTACTTC. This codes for CASSLDPGQGETQYF.

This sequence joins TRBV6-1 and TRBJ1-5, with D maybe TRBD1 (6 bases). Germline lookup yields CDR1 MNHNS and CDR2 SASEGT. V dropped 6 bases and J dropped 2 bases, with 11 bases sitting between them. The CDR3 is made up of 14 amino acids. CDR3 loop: CASRTGMGNQPQHF. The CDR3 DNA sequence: TGTGCCAGCAGAACAGGGATGGGCAATCAGCCCCAGCATTTT.

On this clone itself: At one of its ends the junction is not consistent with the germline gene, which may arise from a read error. The CDR3 nucleotides read TGTGCCAGCAGGCGCGGGGTACCCTACTACAATGAGCAGTTATTC. It specifies CASRRGVPYYNEQLF. The V gene is TRBV6-1, the J gene TRBJ2-1, with a weak D call TRBD2 (6 bases). The CDR3 totals 15 residues. Germline V gene lookup returns CDR1 MNHNS and CDR2 SASEGT.

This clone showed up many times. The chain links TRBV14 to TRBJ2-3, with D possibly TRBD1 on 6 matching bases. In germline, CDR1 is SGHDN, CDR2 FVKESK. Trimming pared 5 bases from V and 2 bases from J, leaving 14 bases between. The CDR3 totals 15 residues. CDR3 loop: CASSTGLYPTDTQYF. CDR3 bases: TGTGCCAGCAGCACAGGGCTTTACCCCACAGATACGCAGTATTTT.

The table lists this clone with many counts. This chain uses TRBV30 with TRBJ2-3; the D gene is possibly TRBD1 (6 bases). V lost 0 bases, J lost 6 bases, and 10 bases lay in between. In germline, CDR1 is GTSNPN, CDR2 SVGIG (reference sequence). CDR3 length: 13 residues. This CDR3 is CAWSVRRGDTQYF. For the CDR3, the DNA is TGTGCCTGGAGTGTACGTAGGGGGGATACGCAGTATTTT.

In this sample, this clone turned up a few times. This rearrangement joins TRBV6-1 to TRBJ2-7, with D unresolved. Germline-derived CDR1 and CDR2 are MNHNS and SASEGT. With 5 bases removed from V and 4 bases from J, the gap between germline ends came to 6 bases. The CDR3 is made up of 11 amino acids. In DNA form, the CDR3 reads TGTGCCAGCAGTCAACTGTACGAGCAGTACTTC. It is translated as CASSQLYEQYF.

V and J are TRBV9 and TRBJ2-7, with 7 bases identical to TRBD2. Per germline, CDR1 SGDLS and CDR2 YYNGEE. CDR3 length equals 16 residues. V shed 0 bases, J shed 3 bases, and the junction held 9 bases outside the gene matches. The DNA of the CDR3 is TGTGCCAGCAGCGTAGCCCCCGGGACTAATATCTACGAGCAGTACTTC. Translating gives CASSVAPGTNIYEQYF.

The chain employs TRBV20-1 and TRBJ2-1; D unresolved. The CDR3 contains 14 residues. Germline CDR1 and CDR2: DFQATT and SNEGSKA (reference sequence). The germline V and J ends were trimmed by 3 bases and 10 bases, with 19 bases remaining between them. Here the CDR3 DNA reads TGCAGTGCTAGGACCCCACCCCACTCCGAGGAGCAGTTCTTC. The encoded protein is CSARTPPHSEEQFF.

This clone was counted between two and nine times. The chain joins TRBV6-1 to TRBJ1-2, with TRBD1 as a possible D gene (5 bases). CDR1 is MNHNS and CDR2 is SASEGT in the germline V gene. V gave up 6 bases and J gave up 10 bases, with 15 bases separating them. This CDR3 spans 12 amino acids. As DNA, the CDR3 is TGTGCCAGCAGAGGGGACCGCCGGTTCTACACCTTC. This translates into CASRGDRRFYTF.

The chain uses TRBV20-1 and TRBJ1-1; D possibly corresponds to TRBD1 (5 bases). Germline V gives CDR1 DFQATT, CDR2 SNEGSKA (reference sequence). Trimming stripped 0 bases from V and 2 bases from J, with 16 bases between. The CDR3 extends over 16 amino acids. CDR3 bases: TGCAGTGCTAGAGATCCGAACAGGAATATAAACACTGAAGCTTTCTTT. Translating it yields CSARDPNRNINTEAFF.

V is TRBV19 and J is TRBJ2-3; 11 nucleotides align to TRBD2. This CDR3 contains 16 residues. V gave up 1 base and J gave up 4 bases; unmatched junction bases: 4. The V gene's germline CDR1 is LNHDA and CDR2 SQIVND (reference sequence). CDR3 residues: CASSIGSGRGADTQYF. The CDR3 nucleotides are TGTGCCAGTAGTATAGGTAGCGGGAGGGGAGCAGATACGCAGTATTTT. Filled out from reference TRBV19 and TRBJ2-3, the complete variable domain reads DGGITQSPKYLFRKEGQNVTLSCEQNLNHDAMYWYRQDPGQGLRLIYYSQIVNDFQKGDIAEGYSVSREKKESFPLTVTSAQKNPTAFYLCASSIGSGRGADTQYFGPGTRLTVL.